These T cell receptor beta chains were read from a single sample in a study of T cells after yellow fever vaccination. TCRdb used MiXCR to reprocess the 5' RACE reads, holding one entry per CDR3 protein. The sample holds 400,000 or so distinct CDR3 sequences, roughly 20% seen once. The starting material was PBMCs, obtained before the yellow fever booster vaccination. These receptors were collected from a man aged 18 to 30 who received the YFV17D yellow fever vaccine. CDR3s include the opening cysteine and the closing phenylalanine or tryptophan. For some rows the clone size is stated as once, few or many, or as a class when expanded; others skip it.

CASSPRSYNEQFF,TRBV7-9,-,TRBJ2-1
CASSGTQGVGRGEQFF,TRBV6-1,-,TRBJ2-1
CSARATGVFTAFF,TRBV20-1,few,TRBJ1-1
CAISESGRGVTGELFF,TRBV10-3,many,TRBJ2-2
CASSYEGTDRAATF,TRBV6-6,few,TRBJ1-2
CAISDRGVGAFF,TRBV10-3,-,TRBJ1-1
CASSQDWGHYGYTF,TRBV4-3,many,TRBJ1-2
CASSPPGAGYEQFF,TRBV7-2,many,TRBJ2-1
CASSFLAGVNTGELFF,TRBV12-3/TRBV12-4,-,TRBJ2-2
CASSSGQWSTEAFF,TRBV5-4,-,TRBJ1-1
CASSQETGEETQYF,TRBV4-3,-,TRBJ2-5
CASSLVLPGITSYEQYF,TRBV11-1,-,TRBJ2-7
CASSVTGSPPGYTF,TRBV19,many,TRBJ1-2
CASRRTSAQDTQYF,TRBV6-2/TRBV6-3,once,TRBJ2-3
CASSYGSGGRGAQYF,TRBV6-2/TRBV6-3,once,TRBJ2-3
CSANRPVGVTDTQYF,TRBV20-1,many,TRBJ2-3